This TCR beta chain was obtained from a study of read filtering for tumor transcriptome and immune sequencing. Background on the study: Whole-transcriptome libraries were prepared after DNase treatment. General study points: Without single-read clonotypes, shared clonotype proportions correlated more between IR-seq and RNA-seq.

Trimming removed 5 bases from V and 8 bases from J, with 13 bases in between. The CDR3 is made up of 13 amino acids. Germline CDR1 is MNHNS and CDR2 is SASEGT. This clonotype occurred a few times. What it recognizes is unknown. A read error is the likely source, as a far larger clone sits one nucleotide away. It is likely a read error, because the conserved phenylalanine at the end of the CDR3 is missing. Molecular barcoded adaptors covering alpha/delta and beta/gamma chains were used on approximately 400 ng RNA. One entry per CDR3 protein results from TCRdb running MiXCR on the reads. The table records approximately 9,800 distinct CDR3 sequences, approximately 16% of them present only once.

The sequence was obtained from a donor older than 35 with multiple myeloma. The sample was a population of CD138-negative cells sorted from bone marrow. The chain couples TRBV6-1 to TRBJ2-1; possibly TRBD1 for D (5 bases). The CDR3 loop reads CASSYSGADEQFI. DNA for the CDR3: TGTGCCAGCAGTTATAGTGGGGCCGATGAGCAGTTCATC.